This T cell receptor beta chain was identified in a study of blood T cell repertoires in COVID-19. With 3 bases clipped from V and 5 bases from J, the junction kept 6 bases outside the gene matches. There are 13 residues in the CDR3. Germline loops: CDR1 GTSNPN, CDR2 SVGIG (reference sequence). Libraries were prepared by immunoSEQ multiplex PCR; TCRdb keeps only in-frame clonotypes and omits some of them. The repertoire includes 200,000 to 250,000 clones, 80% to 90% of them detected once, and 4% to 4.5% sits in the top ten. The TCR comes from a man aged 50 to 59 with acute or convalescent COVID-19. The chain joins TRBV30 to TRBJ1-1, with TRBD1 matching over 7 bases. The specimen sequenced was peripheral blood. The CDR3, as DNA: TGTGCCTGGAGGTTTACAGGGGCTACTGAAGCTTTCTTT. This codes for CAWRFTGATEAFF. Drawing the rest from reference TRBV30 and TRBJ1-1, the complete variable domain is SQTIHQWPATLVQPVGSPLSLECTVEGTSNPNLYWYRQAAGRGLQLLFYSVGIGQISSEVPQNLSASRPQDRQFILSSKKLLLSDSGFYLCAWRFTGATEAFFGQGTRLTVV.